This T cell receptor beta chain was sequenced for a study of metastatic and nonmetastatic thyroid tumors. Study background: The study looked at repertoires side by side in blood and in tumor or nodule tissue from malignant and benign thyroid patients.

Trimming took off 8 bases at V and 3 bases at J, with 11 bases between the two ends. CDR3 length: 12 amino acids. Germline CDR1 and CDR2: MNHNS and SASEGT. As to this clone: Antigen: not known.

Methods used by the authors: What underpinned the distant-metastasis classifier for papillary thyroid cancer was the set of CDR3 differences across clinicopathological groups. TCRdb re-called the PCR reads via MiXCR. The V and J calls, along with clone size, are taken from TCRdb and not from the paper's own processing. The table shows about 28,000 clones, with 20% to 25% occurring only once. Notes on the study in general: Reported TCR beta diversity, measured in blood and tumor, was significantly higher for malignant thyroid tumors than for benign nodules.

None of the patients had undergone any treatment ahead of thyroid surgery. This receptor was taken from a female donor with papillary thyroid cancer or a benign thyroid nodule (not recorded which). Some clones in this sample may be carry-over from other donors' samples. The V and J genes are TRBV6-1 and TRBJ2-7; D perhaps matches TRBD1 (5 bases). The sample comprised blood. The CDR3 coding sequence is TGTGCCAGCGTGGGGCGAAACTACGAGCAGTACTTC. Protein: CASVGRNYEQYF.